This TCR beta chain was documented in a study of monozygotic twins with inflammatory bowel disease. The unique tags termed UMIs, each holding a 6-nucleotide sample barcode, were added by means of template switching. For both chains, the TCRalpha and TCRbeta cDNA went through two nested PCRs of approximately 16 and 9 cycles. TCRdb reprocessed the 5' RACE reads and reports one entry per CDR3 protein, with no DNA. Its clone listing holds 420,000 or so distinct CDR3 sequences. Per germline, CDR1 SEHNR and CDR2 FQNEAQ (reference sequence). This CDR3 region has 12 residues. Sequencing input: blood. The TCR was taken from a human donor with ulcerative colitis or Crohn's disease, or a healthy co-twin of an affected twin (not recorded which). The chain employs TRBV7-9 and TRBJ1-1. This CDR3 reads CASSLGSTEAFF.